The 5 T cell receptor beta chains listed next were all sequenced from one sample in a study of cytomegalovirus exposure and HLA in healthy donors. Method: immunoSEQ multiplex PCR; TCRdb's copy keeps in-frame clones and lacks some. Here the sample spans about 150,000 clones, just under 90% being singletons. The sequencing sample was made of PBMCs. The origin of the receptors is a woman in her thirties in good health and CMV-seropositive.

The CDR3 is CASNYSGELFF. The DNA of the CDR3 is TGTGCCAGTAACTATTCCGGGGAGCTGTTTTTT. The rearrangement joins TRBV19 to TRBJ2-2, with no clear D. This CDR3 contains 11 residues. In germline, CDR1 is LNHDA, CDR2 SQIVND (reference sequence). V lost 7 bases and J lost 6, with 6 bases in between.

The chain carries TRBV28 and TRBJ1-1; a weak D match, TRBD1 (6 bases). V was cut by 5 bases and J by 2 bases, with 18 bases left in between. CDR1 and CDR2 from the germline V gene are MDHEN and SYDVKM. This CDR3 contains 16 residues. CDR3 loop: CASSSPGQPPNTEAFF. The CDR3 region has the DNA TGTGCCAGCAGTAGCCCCGGACAGCCACCCAACACTGAAGCTTTCTTT.

The rearrangement uses TRBV6-5 and TRBJ1-5, with 10 bases aligning to TRBD1. The V gene end was trimmed by 6 bases and the J gene end by 5 bases; junction bases not matched to a gene: 7. This CDR3 is 15 amino acids long. Germline CDR1 MNHEY, CDR2 SVGAGI. As DNA, the CDR3 is TGTGCCAGCAGACAGACCGGGACAGGGGATCAGCCCCAGCATTTT. Amino acids: CASRQTGTGDQPQHF.

Only a few counts were recorded for this clone. The chain carries TRBV2 and TRBJ1-2, with a weak D call TRBD1 (6 bases). The CDR3 is made up of 13 amino acids. Germline loops: CDR1 SNHLY, CDR2 FYNNEI. V lost 4 bases and J 5 bases, leaving 11 bases between the germline ends. Here the CDR3 DNA reads TGTGCCAGCAGTGGAGGACAGACTTATGGCTACACCTTC. Translated, it gives CASSGGQTYGYTF.

This clone was seen more than once but under ten times. This chain joins TRBV5-4 and TRBJ2-7, with a weak D call TRBD2 (5 bases). Germline V CDR1 and CDR2: SGHNT, YYREEE (reference sequence). Trimming cost V 4 bases and J 8 bases, with 19 bases left between them. There are 14 residues in the CDR3. The CDR3 loop reads CASSPRGWSPQQYF. DNA for the CDR3: TGTGCCAGCAGCCCCCGGGGTTGGTCCCCTCAGCAGTACTTC.